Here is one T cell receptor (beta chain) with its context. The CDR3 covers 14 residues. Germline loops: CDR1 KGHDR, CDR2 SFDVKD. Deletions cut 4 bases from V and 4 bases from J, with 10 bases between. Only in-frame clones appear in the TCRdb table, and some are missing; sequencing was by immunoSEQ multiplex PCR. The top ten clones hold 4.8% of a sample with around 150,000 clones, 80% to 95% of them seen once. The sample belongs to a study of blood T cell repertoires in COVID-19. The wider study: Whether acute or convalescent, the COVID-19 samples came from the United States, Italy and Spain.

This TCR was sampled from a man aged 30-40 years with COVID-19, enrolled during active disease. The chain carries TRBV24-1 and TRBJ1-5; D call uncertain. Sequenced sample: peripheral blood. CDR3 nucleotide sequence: TGTGCCACCAGTGACGTTAACAAGAATCAGCCCCAGCATTTT. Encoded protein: CATSDVNKNQPQHF.